These 4 T cell receptor beta chains share one sample of origin, sequenced in a study of T cells after yellow fever vaccination. One entry per CDR3 protein results from TCRdb running MiXCR on the 5' RACE reads. The sample has a few hundred thousand distinct CDR3 sequences; about a fifth are singletons. Source: PBMCs, taken 15 days after the yellow fever booster vaccination. These receptors originate from a man aged 30 to 39 who received the YFV17D yellow fever vaccine.

V is TRBV11-2 and J is TRBJ2-2; no clear D gene. Germline CDR1 SGHAT, CDR2 FQNNGV. Trimming cost V 6 bases and J 5 bases, with 10 bases left between them. This CDR3 has 13 amino acids. The CDR3 loop reads CASRQPATGELFF. Here the CDR3 DNA reads TGTGCCAGCAGACAACCAGCGACCGGGGAGCTGTTTTTT.

This clonotype was seen repeatedly, ten times or more. V is TRBV7-2 and J is TRBJ2-7; D is undetermined. V lost 4 bases and J 0 bases, leaving 4 bases between the germline ends. Germline loops: CDR1 SGHTA, CDR2 FQGNSA. This CDR3 comprises 12 residues. The CDR3 DNA sequence: TGTGCCAGCAGCTCGAGCTCCTACGAGCAGTACTTC. This sequence encodes CASSSSSYEQYF.

J is TRBJ2-2 and V is TRBV2; D assignment may be TRBD1 or TRBD2 (5 bases each). The CDR3 consists of 17 residues. Trimming took off 9 bases at V and 0 bases at J, with 20 bases between the two ends. Germline V gives CDR1 SNHLY, CDR2 FYNNEI. CDR3 in amino acids: CARGEGRARSNTGELFF. Written as DNA, the CDR3 is TGTGCCAGAGGAGAGGGACGGGCGAGATCGAACACCGGGGAGCTGTTTTTT. Combining the CDR3 with reference TRBV2 and TRBJ2-2 gives the whole variable domain EPEVTQTPSHQVTQMGQEVILRCVPISNHLYFYWYRQILGQKVEFLVSFYNNEISEKSEIFDDQFSVERPDGSNFTLKIRSTKLEDSAMYFCARGEGRARSNTGELFFGEGSRLTVL.

A few counts support this clonotype. V is TRBV6-2 or TRBV6-3 and J is TRBJ2-1; 9 bases line up with TRBD2. The CDR3 spans 14 residues. The germline V gene has CDR1 MNHEY and CDR2 SVGEGT. V lost 5 bases to trimming and J lost 6 bases; unmatched junction nucleotides: 5. The CDR3 protein is CASSTGTSSNEQFF. CDR3 DNA sequence: TGTGCCAGCAGTACCGGGACTAGCAGCAATGAGCAGTTCTTC.